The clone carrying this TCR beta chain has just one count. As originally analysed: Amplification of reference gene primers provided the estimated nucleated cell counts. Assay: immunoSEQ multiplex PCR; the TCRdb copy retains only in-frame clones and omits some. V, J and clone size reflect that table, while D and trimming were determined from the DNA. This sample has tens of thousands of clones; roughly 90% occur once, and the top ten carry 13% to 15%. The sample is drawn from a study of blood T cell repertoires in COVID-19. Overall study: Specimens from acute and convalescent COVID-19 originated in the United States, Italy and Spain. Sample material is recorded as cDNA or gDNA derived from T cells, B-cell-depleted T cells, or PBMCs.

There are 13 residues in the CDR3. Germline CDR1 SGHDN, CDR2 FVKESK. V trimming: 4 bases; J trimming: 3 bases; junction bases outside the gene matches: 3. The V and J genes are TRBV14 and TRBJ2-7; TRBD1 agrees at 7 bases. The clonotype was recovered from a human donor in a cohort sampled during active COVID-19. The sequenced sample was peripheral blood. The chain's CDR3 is CASSLNRGYEQYF. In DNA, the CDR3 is TGTGCCAGCAGCCTGAACAGGGGCTACGAGCAGTACTTC.